This is a list of T cell receptor beta chains from one sample in a study of neoadjuvant anti-PD-1 for oral cavity cancer. Using immunoSEQ multiplex PCR, the repertoire was profiled, and TCRdb retains in-frame clones only, with some absent. The sample yields around 14,000 clones, roughly 80% seen once. Sequences were derived from PBMCs, sampled after nivolumab (anti-PD-1) treatment. Receptors originate from a person aged 40 to 85 with oral cavity squamous cell carcinoma. CDR3s include the opening cysteine and the closing phenylalanine or tryptophan. A D gene is named only where the DNA matches it firmly. Only part of the rows carry a size: once, few, many, or a class if the clone is expanded.

NA,TRBJ1-2,NA,TRBV6-5,CASSGQLYGYTF,TGTGCCAGCAGCGGACAGCTCTATGGCTACACCTTC
few,TRBJ2-3,TRBD1,TRBV5-6,CASSLDSGTGTDTQYF,TGTGCCAGCAGCTTGGACAGTGGGACAGGGACAGATACGCAGTATTTT
NA,TRBJ1-5,NA,TRBV6-5,CASSYGGAGQPQHF,TGTGCCAGCAGTTACGGGGGGGCGGGTCAGCCCCAGCATTTT
NA,TRBJ2-3,TRBD2,TRBV6-6,CASSSGTSGSTDTQYF,TGTGCCAGCAGTTCCGGGACTAGCGGGAGTACAGATACGCAGTATTTT
NA,TRBJ1-2,NA,TRBV6-1,CASSPGYGYTF,TGTGCCAGCAGCCCAGGGTATGGCTACACCTTC
NA,TRBJ1-5,NA,TRBV27,CASSLTAAQPQHF,TGTGCCAGCAGTTTGACGGCTGCTCAGCCCCAGCATTTT
NA,TRBJ2-7,TRBD2,TRBV4-1,CASSQGVLAGRYYEQYF,TGCGCCAGCAGCCAAGGAGTTCTAGCGGGGCGCTACTACGAGCAGTACTTC
NA,TRBJ2-5,NA,TRBV7-9,CASGDDQETQYF,TGTGCCAGCGGAGATGACCAAGAGACCCAGTACTTC
NA,TRBJ2-1,NA,TRBV5-1,CASSGQGLNEQFF,TGCGCCAGCAGCGGTCAGGGTCTAAATGAGCAGTTCTTC
NA,TRBJ1-2,TRBD1,TRBV19,CASSIGLPGQTTVGYTF,TGTGCCAGTAGTATAGGTCTCCCGGGACAGACGACTGTTGGCTACACCTTC
few,TRBJ1-5,NA,TRBV19,CASSISTFTLSNQPQHF,TGTGCCAGTAGTATCTCAACATTCACTTTAAGCAATCAGCCCCAGCATTTT
NA,TRBJ1-1,NA,TRBV4-1,CASSQKVRALSGVYTEAFF,TGCGCCAGCAGCCAAAAAGTAAGGGCCTTATCAGGGGTATACACTGAAGCTTTCTTT
few,TRBJ1-2,NA,TRBV5-1,CASSLRSGVNGYTF,TGCGCCAGCAGCTTGCGTTCGGGGGTTAATGGCTACACCTTC
few,TRBJ1-1,NA,TRBV5-1,CASSFGQMNTEAFF,TGCGCCAGCAGCTTCGGACAGATGAACACTGAAGCTTTCTTT
NA,TRBJ2-3,TRBD2,TRBV4-1,CASSRLRGETQYF,TGCGCCAGCAGCCGCTTGCGGGGGGAGACGCAGTATTTT
few,TRBJ1-1,TRBD1,TRBV7-9,CASSLDRGPTEAFF,TGTGCCAGCAGCTTAGACAGGGGGCCCACTGAAGCTTTCTTT
few,TRBJ1-1,NA,TRBV6-6,CASSYSPQGTEAFF,TGTGCCAGCAGTTACTCTCCGCAGGGCACTGAAGCTTTCTTT
NA,TRBJ2-7,NA,TRBV30,CAWSVGVNYEQYF,TGTGCCTGGAGTGTAGGCGTTAACTACGAGCAGTACTTC
NA,TRBJ2-1,NA,TRBV11-3,CASSFGGYNEQFF,TGTGCCAGCAGCTTTGGCGGGTACAATGAGCAGTTCTTC
once,TRBJ1-1,TRBD1,TRBV4-1,CASSQARTRDSLMNTEAFF,TGCGCCAGCAGCCAAGCTCGGACCCGGGACAGTCTTATGAACACTGAAGCTTTCTTT
NA,TRBJ1-5,NA,TRBV5-8,CASSLDPKIGNQPQHF,TGTGCCAGCAGCTTGGATCCGAAAATAGGCAATCAGCCCCAGCATTTT
few,TRBJ2-2,NA,TRBV11-2,CASSLYLDRNTGELFF,TGTGCCAGCAGCTTATACCTGGACAGAAACACCGGGGAGCTGTTTTTT
NA,TRBJ2-5,TRBD2,TRBV7-8,CASRQKRGGRETQYF,TGTGCCAGCAGACAAAAGCGGGGGGGCCGGGAGACCCAGTACTTC
NA,TRBJ2-1,TRBD2,TRBV4-2,CASSQGGRGRAYNEQFF,TGTGCCAGCAGCCAAGGGGGGAGAGGGAGGGCCTACAATGAGCAGTTCTTC
once,TRBJ2-2,TRBD1,TRBV9,CASSVVRGLDTGELFF,TGTGCCAGCAGCGTTGTCAGGGGGCTAGACACCGGGGAGCTGTTTTTT
NA,TRBJ1-4,TRBD1,TRBV5-1,CASSLVGTGGEKLFF,TGCGCCAGCAGCTTGGTAGGGACAGGGGGTGAAAAACTGTTTTTT
NA,TRBJ2-7,NA,TRBV6-5,CASSYMARSDYEQYF,TGTGCCAGCAGTTACATGGCTAGATCGGACTACGAGCAGTACTTC
NA,TRBJ2-3,NA,TRBV11-2,CASSLLSLRPSTDTQYF,TGTGCCAGCAGCTTGCTGTCACTTCGACCTAGCACAGATACGCAGTATTTT